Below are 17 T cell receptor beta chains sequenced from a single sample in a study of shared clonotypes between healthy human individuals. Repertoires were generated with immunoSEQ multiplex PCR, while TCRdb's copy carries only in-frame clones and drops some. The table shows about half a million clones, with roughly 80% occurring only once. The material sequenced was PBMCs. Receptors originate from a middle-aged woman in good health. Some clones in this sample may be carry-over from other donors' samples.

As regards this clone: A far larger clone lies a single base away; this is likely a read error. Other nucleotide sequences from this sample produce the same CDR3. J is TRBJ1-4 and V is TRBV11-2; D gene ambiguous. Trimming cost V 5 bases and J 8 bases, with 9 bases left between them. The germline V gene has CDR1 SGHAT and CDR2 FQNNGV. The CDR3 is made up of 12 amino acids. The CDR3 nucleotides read TGTGCCAGCAGCCTATGGAGGGAAAAACTGTTTTTT. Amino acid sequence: CASSLWREKLFF.

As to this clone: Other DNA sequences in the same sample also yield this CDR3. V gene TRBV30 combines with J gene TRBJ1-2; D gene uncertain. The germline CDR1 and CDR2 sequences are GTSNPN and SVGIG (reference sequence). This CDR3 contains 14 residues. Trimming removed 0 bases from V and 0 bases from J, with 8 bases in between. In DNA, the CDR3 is TGTGCCTGGAGTGTTTTTGGACCTAACTATGGCTACACCTTC. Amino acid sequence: CAWSVFGPNYGYTF.

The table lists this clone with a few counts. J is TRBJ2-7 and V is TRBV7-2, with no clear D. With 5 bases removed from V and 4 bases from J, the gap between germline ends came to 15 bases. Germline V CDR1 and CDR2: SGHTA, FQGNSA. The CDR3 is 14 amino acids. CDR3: CASSPFGDAYEQYF. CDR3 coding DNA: TGTGCCAGCAGCCCCTTCGGCGACGCGTACGAGCAGTACTTC.

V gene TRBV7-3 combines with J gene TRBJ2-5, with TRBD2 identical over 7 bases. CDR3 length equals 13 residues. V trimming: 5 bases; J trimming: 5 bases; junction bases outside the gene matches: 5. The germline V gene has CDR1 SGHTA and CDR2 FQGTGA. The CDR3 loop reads CASSRGTTETQYF. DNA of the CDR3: TGTGCCAGCAGCCGAGGGACTACGGAGACCCAGTACTTC.

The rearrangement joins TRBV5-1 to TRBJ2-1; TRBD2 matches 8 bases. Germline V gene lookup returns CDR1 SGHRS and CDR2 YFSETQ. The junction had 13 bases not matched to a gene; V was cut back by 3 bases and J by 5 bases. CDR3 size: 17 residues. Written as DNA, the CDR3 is TGCGCCAGCAGCTCCCGGGAGGGGCAAACAACAGACAATGAGCAGTTCTTC. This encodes CASSSREGQTTDNEQFF.

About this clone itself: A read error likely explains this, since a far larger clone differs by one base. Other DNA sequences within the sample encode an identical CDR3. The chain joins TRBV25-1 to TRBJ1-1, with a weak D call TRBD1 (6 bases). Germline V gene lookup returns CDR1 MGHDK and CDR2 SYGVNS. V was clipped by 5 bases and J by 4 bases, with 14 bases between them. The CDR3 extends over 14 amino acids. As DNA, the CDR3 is TGTGCCAGCAGTAAACCAGGGGTCACCACTGAAGCTTTCTTT. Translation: CASSKPGVTTEAFF.

CDR3 protein: CASSRGRQTPEQYF. CDR3 DNA sequence: TGTGCCAGCAGCCGAGGGCGCCAAACTCCCGAGCAGTACTTC. This rearrangement joins TRBV7-2 to TRBJ2-7; possibly TRBD2 for D (5 bases). In germline, CDR1 is SGHTA, CDR2 FQGNSA. Between the trimmed V and J ends, which lost 5 bases and 6 bases, there was a span of 17 bases. CDR3 size: 14 residues.

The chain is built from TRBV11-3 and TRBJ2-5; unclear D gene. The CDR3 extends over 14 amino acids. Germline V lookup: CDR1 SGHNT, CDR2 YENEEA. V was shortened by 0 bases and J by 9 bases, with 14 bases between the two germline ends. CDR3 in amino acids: CASSLDVNSAAQYF. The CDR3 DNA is TGTGCCAGCAGCTTAGATGTGAACTCTGCGGCCCAGTACTTC.

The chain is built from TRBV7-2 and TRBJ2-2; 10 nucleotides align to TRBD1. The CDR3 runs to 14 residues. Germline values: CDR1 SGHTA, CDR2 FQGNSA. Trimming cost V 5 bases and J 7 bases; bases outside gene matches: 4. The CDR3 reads CASSRQGADGELFF. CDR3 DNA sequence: TGTGCCAGCAGCCGACAGGGGGCGGACGGGGAGCTGTTTTTT.

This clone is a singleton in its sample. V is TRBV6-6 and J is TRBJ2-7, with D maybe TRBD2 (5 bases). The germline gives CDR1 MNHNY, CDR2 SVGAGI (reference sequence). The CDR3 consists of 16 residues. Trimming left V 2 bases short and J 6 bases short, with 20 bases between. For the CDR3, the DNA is TGTGCCAGCAGTTACGACCCAGGAAACTTAGGAGGCGAGCAGTACTTC. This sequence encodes CASSYDPGNLGGEQYF.

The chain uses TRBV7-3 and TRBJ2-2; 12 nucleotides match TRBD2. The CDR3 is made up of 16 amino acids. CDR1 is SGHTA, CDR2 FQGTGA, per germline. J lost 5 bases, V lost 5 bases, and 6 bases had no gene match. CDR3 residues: CASSPRGTSGTGELFF. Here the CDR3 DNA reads TGTGCCAGCAGCCCGCGGGGGACTAGCGGGACCGGGGAGCTGTTTTTT.

CDR3 sequence (DNA): TGTGCCAGCAGTTTCCGAGACAGGGCCAGAACCTACGAGCAGTACTTC. This gives the protein CASSFRDRARTYEQYF. The chain uses TRBV27 and TRBJ2-7; 7 bases are shared with TRBD1. The CDR3 has 16 amino acids. V was pared by 3 bases and J by 2 bases, with 10 bases of the junction left unmatched. Germline CDR1 reads MNHEY; CDR2 reads SMNVEV (reference sequence).

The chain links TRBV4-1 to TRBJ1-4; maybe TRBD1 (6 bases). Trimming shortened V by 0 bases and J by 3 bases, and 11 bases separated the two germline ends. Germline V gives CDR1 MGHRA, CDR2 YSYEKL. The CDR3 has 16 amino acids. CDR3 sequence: CASSQDEGHPNEKLFF. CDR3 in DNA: TGCGCCAGCAGCCAAGATGAGGGACACCCTAATGAAAAACTGTTTTTT.

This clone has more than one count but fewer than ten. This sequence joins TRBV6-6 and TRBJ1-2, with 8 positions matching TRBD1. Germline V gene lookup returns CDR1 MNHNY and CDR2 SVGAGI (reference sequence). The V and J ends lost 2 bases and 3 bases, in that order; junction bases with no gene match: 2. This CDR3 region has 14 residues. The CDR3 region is CASSYTTGDYGYTF. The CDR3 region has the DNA TGTGCCAGCAGTTACACGACAGGGGACTATGGCTACACCTTC.

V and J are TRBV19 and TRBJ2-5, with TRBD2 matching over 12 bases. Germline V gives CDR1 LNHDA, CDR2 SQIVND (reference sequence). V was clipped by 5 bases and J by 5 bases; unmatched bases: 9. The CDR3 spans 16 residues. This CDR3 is CASSASLAGGPETQYF. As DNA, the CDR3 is TGTGCCAGTAGTGCTTCCCTAGCGGGAGGGCCGGAGACCCAGTACTTC.

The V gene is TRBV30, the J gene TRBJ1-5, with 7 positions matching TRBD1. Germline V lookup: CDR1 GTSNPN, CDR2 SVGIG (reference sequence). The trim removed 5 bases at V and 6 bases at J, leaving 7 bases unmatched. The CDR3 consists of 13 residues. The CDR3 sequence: CAWATGDLQPQHF. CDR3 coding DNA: TGTGCCTGGGCTACAGGGGATCTTCAGCCCCAGCATTTT. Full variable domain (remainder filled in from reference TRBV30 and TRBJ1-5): SQTIHQWPATLVQPVGSPLSLECTVEGTSNPNLYWYRQAAGRGLQLLFYSVGIGQISSEVPQNLSASRPQDRQFILSSKKLLLSDSGFYLCAWATGDLQPQHFGDGTRLSIL.

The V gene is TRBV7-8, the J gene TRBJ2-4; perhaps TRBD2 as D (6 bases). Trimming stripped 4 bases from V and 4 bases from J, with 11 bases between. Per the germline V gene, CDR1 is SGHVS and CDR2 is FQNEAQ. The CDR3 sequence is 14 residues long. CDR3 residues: CASSSGTLKNIQYF. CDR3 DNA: TGTGCCAGCAGCTCCGGGACTCTGAAAAACATTCAGTACTTC.